This T cell receptor beta chain was obtained from a study of blood T cell repertoires in COVID-19. This table comes from immunoSEQ multiplex PCR, and its TCRdb copy is limited to in-frame clones, with some not included. This sample has more than 200,000 clones, with about four fifths found just once. Looked up from germline, CDR1 is LGHDT and CDR2 is YNNKEL (reference sequence). This CDR3 has 16 residues. V trimming: 2 bases; J trimming: 4 bases; junction bases outside the gene matches: 11. Sequencing was performed on peripheral blood. The rearrangement links TRBV3-1 (or the pseudogene TRBV3-2) to TRBJ2-7; 7 nucleotides match TRBD2. This TCR came from an elderly man with acute or convalescent COVID-19. CDR3: CASSQKMPGGGYEQYF. As DNA, the CDR3 is TGTGCCAGCAGCCAAAAGATGCCGGGGGGTGGTTACGAGCAGTACTTC.